This entry is about one T cell receptor beta chain. The target antigen is unknown. V lost 5 bases to trimming and J lost 6 bases, with 9 bases between them. The CDR3 covers 12 residues. In germline, CDR1 is MDHEN, CDR2 SYDVKM. This specimen comes from a study of OX40 agonist ivuxolimab in advanced cancers. In the study overall: Patient treatment consisted of intravenous ivuxolimab administration every 2 weeks at 0.01 to 10 mg/kg. Eligibility rules accepted prior anti-PD-1, anti-PD-L1 or anti-CTLA-4 therapy, and around 43% had some.

Study observations and caveats: The study found that CD8+ T cells averaged more expanded clones than CD4+. The study observed clonal expansion of CD4+ and CD8+ blood T cells by week 6 at 0.1 to 3.0 mg/kg.

Generated by immunoSEQ multiplex PCR, the TCRdb table keeps only in-frame clones and is missing some. Of 77,000 or so clones detected, roughly 90% appear once; the ten largest clones hold less than 0.8%. Sequenced material: CD4+ or CD8+ T cells sorted from blood, taken in a trial of the OX40 agonist ivuxolimab. This chain links TRBV28 with TRBJ2-3; D gene ambiguous. The source is an adult with an advanced solid tumor such as melanoma, head and neck, liver or kidney cancer. CDR3 amino acids: CASSTDPDTQYF. DNA for the CDR3: TGTGCCAGCAGTACGGACCCGGATACGCAGTATTTT. The full variable domain, completed using reference TRBV28 and TRBJ2-3, is DVKVTQSSRYLVKRTGEKVFLECVQDMDHENMFWYRQDPGLGLRLIYFSYDVKMKEKGDIPEGYSVSREKKERFSLILESASTNQTSMYLCASSTDPDTQYFGPGTRLTVL.